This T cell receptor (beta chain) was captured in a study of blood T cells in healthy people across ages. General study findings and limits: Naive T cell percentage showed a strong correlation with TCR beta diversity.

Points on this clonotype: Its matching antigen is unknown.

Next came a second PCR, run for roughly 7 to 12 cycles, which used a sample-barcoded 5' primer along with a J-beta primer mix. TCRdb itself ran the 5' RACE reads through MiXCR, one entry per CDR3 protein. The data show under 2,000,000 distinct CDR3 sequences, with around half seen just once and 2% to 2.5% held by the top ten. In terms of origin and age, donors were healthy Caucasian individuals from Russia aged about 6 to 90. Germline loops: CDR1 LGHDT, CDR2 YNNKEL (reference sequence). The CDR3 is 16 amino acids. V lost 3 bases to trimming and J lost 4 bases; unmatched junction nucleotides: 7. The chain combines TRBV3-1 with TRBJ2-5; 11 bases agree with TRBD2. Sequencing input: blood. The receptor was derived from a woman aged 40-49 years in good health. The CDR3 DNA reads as TGTGCCAGCAGCCATTTCCCGGGACTAGCGGCAGAGACCCAGTACTTC. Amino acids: CASSHFPGLAAETQYF.